This TCR beta chain derives from a study of metastatic and nonmetastatic thyroid tumors. Study summary: Repertoire data that came from the blood and tumor or nodule tissue of malignant and benign thyroid patients were compared.

In the original processing: Between-group CDR3 differences, defined by clinicopathological status, yielded a distant-metastasis classifier for papillary thyroid cancer. TCRdb reanalyzed the PCR reads with MiXCR. TCRdb, not the authors, supplied the V and J calls. The sample lists about 48,000 clones, more than 20% occurring once. Among the patients, none had received any treatment before thyroid surgery. The germline CDR1 and CDR2 sequences are KGHSH and LQKENI. The ends were cut back, 5 bases at V and 7 bases at J, with 11 bases in the middle. CDR3 size: 13 residues. This clone occurred many times. Its antigen is currently unknown. The study, taken as a whole, reports: Compared with benign nodules, malignant thyroid tumors were reported to have significantly higher TCR beta diversity in both blood and tumor.

This TCR derives from a male donor with papillary thyroid cancer or a benign thyroid nodule (not recorded which). Some clones in this sample may be carry-over from other donors' samples. Sequenced sample: blood. The genes are TRBV18 and TRBJ2-2; D remains ambiguous. The CDR3 region is CASSVDPDGELFF. The CDR3 DNA reads as TGTGCCAGCTCAGTCGACCCAGACGGGGAGCTGTTTTTT.